A selection of T cell receptor beta chains follows, all from one sample in a study of post-analysis software for immune sequencing data. TCRdb itself ran the PCR reads through MiXCR, one entry per CDR3 protein. The table records 600,000 to 700,000 distinct CDR3 sequences, approximately 59% of them present only once. The material sequenced was blood. Receptor source: a girl aged 2-10 years with multiple sclerosis. CDR3s leave out the opening cysteine and the closing phenylalanine or tryptophan. Where a row states a size, it is once, few, many or the class of an expanded clone; other rows omit it.

TRBV28	15	.	TRBJ2-7	ASSLFQGGGSSYEQY
TRBV7-2	13	many	TRBJ2-4	ASSQGTSGGNIQY
TRBV6-5	12	.	TRBJ1-2	ASTHGRGEGGYT
TRBV6-2/TRBV6-3	13	.	.	ASSYLGTGDHEQY
TRBV9	12	.	TRBJ1-2	ASSVDGGIWGYT
TRBV15	9	.	TRBJ2-3	ATSEDGTQY
TRBV29-1	12	.	TRBJ2-5	SGGQGSGQETQY
TRBV11-2	14	.	TRBJ2-1	ASSHTRAGGDNEQF
TRBV27	13	few	TRBJ1-5	ASSLEGEGNQPQH
TRBV27	11	.	.	ASRGQGVDEQY
TRBV6-5	11	few	TRBJ2-1	ASSYSAWGEQF
TRBV29-1	11	.	TRBJ1-1	SVEVGRTPEAF
TRBV3-1	11	once	TRBJ2-1	ASSQDRSLEQF
TRBV19	11	.	TRBJ2-7	ASSIVGGDEQY
TRBV20-1	15	once	TRBJ2-7	SALLTSGIPPAYEQY
TRBV6-5	13	.	TRBJ1-1	ASSYSYTRDTEAF
TRBV4-1	13	.	TRBJ1-2	ASSQDKGSGDGYT
TRBV5-1	11	.	TRBJ1-2	ASSPGRDYGYT
TRBV20-1	13	.	TRBJ2-1	GARGLTALGNEQF
TRBV9	15	.	TRBJ2-3	ASSAHGTSGSADTQY
TRBV29-1	12	.	TRBJ1-2	SLDPTGSASGYT
TRBV30	11	few	TRBJ1-4	AWSQGAREKLF
TRBV6-1	11	.	TRBJ1-1	ASSELMNTEAF
TRBV29-1	14	.	TRBJ1-1	SVETSGAEWNTEAF
TRBV20-1	12	.	TRBJ2-5	SARGVQGQETQY
TRBV9	12	.	TRBJ1-1	ASSVADWGGKAF
TRBV20-1	14	.	TRBJ2-1	SASIGLAGGYNEQF
TRBV7-9	13	.	TRBJ2-1	ASSLGLVEYNEQF
TRBV20-1	13	.	TRBJ2-7	SARDLAGTSDEQY
TRBV4-1	14	.	TRBJ2-3	ASSQVEAGEVDTQY
TRBV29-1	9	.	TRBJ2-1	SVEGFDEQF
TRBV12-3/TRBV12-4	18	.	TRBJ2-4	ASSSHHRGLHPATRNIQY
TRBV30	12	once	TRBJ2-5	AWSAGGGQETQY
TRBV20-1	12	.	TRBJ2-4	SARSTVAKNIQY
TRBV20-1	14	.	TRBJ1-1	SASVTGAPGNTEAF
TRBV4-1	14	.	TRBJ1-1	ASSQALRQGSTEAF
TRBV2	11	once	TRBJ2-7	ASSYRVRYEQY
TRBV10-3	15	.	TRBJ1-2	AISAPGTGGFPMPHT
TRBV5-5	13	.	TRBJ2-1	ASSLEIPAYNEQF
TRBV6-2/TRBV6-3	10	few	TRBJ2-1	ASSLLRNEQF
TRBV5-5	15	.	TRBJ2-3	ASSLERAVFSTDTQY
TRBV12-3/TRBV12-4	10	.	TRBJ2-5	ASNPFLETQY
TRBV18	10	few	TRBJ2-1	ASSPVTGEQF
TRBV21-1	13	few	TRBJ2-4	ASSKGLEAKNIQY
TRBV5-1	13	.	TRBJ2-5	ASSYSSDSSRTQY
TRBV7-2	14	.	TRBJ2-1	ASRSLPGQGHNEQF
TRBV6-4	11	few	.	ASSVERGETQY
TRBV5-1	14	.	TRBJ2-1	ASSLGGSGRANEQF
TRBV29-1	14	.	TRBJ2-5	SVEEMAGGRVETQY
TRBV6-2/TRBV6-3	15	.	TRBJ2-1	ASSYSTTSGRGDEQF
TRBV20-1	11	.	TRBJ1-1	SARFDEYTEAF
TRBV29-1	16	.	TRBJ2-1	SGQGLAGILSSYNEQF
TRBV9	11	.	TRBJ1-1	ASSVAMNTEAF
TRBV5-1	11	few	TRBJ1-4	ASSLATNEKLF
TRBV25-1	11	.	TRBJ2-5	ASSFGGPQTQY